Below are 15 T cell receptor beta chains sequenced from a single sample in a study of regulatory T cells in long-lasting Graves disease. Investigators prepared the TCR beta libraries by applying iRepertoire HTBI primers and Arm-PCR of CDR3 regions. TCRdb reprocessed the multiplex PCR reads with MiXCR, giving one entry per CDR3 protein. The sample comprises hundreds of thousands of distinct CDR3 sequences, about 15% of which are singletons, and approximately 20% rests with the top ten. The time point: newly diagnosed GD, antithyroid drugs for less than 3 months. With RNA extracted from PBMCs as input, the TCR library was made. The sample was also reused in another study, on T cells in Graves' hyperthyroidism and ophthalmopathy.

Specimen: peripheral blood mononuclear cells (PBMCs), collected at new diagnosis, from a patient treated with antithyroid drugs. Receptors originate from a woman between 25 and 40 years old with Graves disease.

The rearrangement links TRBV29-1 to TRBJ2-7; D may correspond to TRBD1 or TRBD2 (5 bases each). CDR1 and CDR2 from the germline V gene are SQVTM and ANQGSEA. CDR3 length: 11 amino acids. V was pared by 4 bases and J by 10 bases, with 14 bases between. As DNA, the CDR3 is TGCAGCGTTGGAGAGGGACCTGACCAGTACTTC. This gives the protein CSVGEGPDQYF.

This clonotype was recorded only once. Given a far larger clone just one base away, this is likely a sequencing read error. This chain joins TRBV28 and TRBJ2-1, with 7 bases fitting TRBD2. After removal of 5 bases from V and 10 bases from J, the junction contained 14 bases not matched to a gene. The CDR3 runs to 15 residues. Germline CDR1 reads MDHEN; CDR2 reads SYDVKM. DNA for the CDR3: TGTGCCAGCAGTACGCCGGGAGGACCGTCCTACGAGCAGTTCTTC. Translated, it gives CASSTPGGPSYEQFF. Together with reference TRBV28 and TRBJ2-1, the CDR3 gives the full variable domain: DVKVTQSSRYLVKRTGEKVFLECVQDMDHENMFWYRQDPGLGLRLIYFSYDVKMKEKGDIPEGYSVSREKKERFSLILESASTNQTSMYLCASSTPGGPSYEQFFGPGTRLTVL.

In this sample, this clonotype turned up a few times. J is TRBJ2-3 and V is TRBV12-3 or TRBV12-4; the match to TRBD2 covers 9 bases. This CDR3 comprises 11 residues. V was clipped by 7 bases and J by 12 bases; unmatched bases: 5. The chain's CDR3 is CASTSSGRQYF. The DNA of the CDR3 is TGTGCCAGCACTAGTAGCGGGAGACAGTATTTT.

This clonotype turned up a few times. The rearrangement uses TRBV6-1 and TRBJ1-3, with 10 bases matching TRBD1. The germline V gene has CDR1 MNHNS and CDR2 SASEGT. The CDR3 consists of 19 residues. After removal of 3 bases from V and 3 bases from J, the junction contained 14 bases not matched to a gene. The CDR3 protein is CASSDYGDRGCLFGNTIYF. The CDR3 DNA reads as TGTGCCAGCAGTGACTATGGGGACAGGGGTTGTCTTTTTGGAAACACCATATATTTT.

The chain combines TRBV14 with TRBJ1-6; perhaps TRBD1 as D (5 bases). V lost 3 bases and J 7 bases, leaving 7 bases between the germline ends. The CDR3 contains 13 residues. Germline CDR1 is SGHDN and CDR2 is FVKESK. CDR3 sequence reads: CASSQWGNSPLHF. CDR3 coding DNA: TGTGCCAGCAGCCAGTGGGGGAATTCACCCCTCCACTTT.

In this sample, this clonotype turned up a few times. The genes are TRBV30 and TRBJ1-1; unclear D gene. The CDR3 length is 14 residues. Germline CDR1 reads GTSNPN; CDR2 reads SVGIG (reference sequence). CDR3 bases: TGTGGATGCGACCCCACGAACATGAACACTGAAGCTTTCTTT. Protein sequence: CGCDPTNMNTEAFF. Using reference TRBV30 and TRBJ1-1 for the parts outside the CDR3, the full variable domain is SQTIHQWPATLVQPVGSPLSLECTVEGTSNPNLYWYRQAAGRGLQLLFYSVGIGQISSEVPQNLSASRPQDRQFILSSKKLLLSDSGFYLCGCDPTNMNTEAFFGQGTRLTVV.

The chain employs TRBV6-5 and TRBJ2-2, with D hard to call. V shed 3 bases and J shed 6 bases, with 5 bases lying between them. Germline CDR1 is MNHEY and CDR2 is SVGAGI. There are 12 residues in the CDR3. As DNA, the CDR3 is TGTGCCAGCAGTTATATCGCCGGGGAGCTGTTTTTT. Translation gives CASSYIAGELFF.

This clonotype was seen many times. This chain links TRBV28 with TRBJ1-5, with D maybe TRBD1 (5 bases). This CDR3 spans 13 amino acids. CDR1 and CDR2 from the germline V gene are MDHEN and SYDVKM. Trimming cost V 6 bases and J 4 bases, with 10 bases left between them. This CDR3 is CASRLGGNQPQHF. The CDR3 DNA is TGTGCCAGCAGACTGGGGGGGAATCAGCCCCAGCATTTT.

The V gene is TRBV6-2 or TRBV6-3, the J gene TRBJ2-1; the D gene could be TRBD1 or TRBD2 (5 bases each). Trimming took off 3 bases at V and 5 bases at J, with 14 bases between the two ends. The CDR3 has 15 amino acids. Germline-derived CDR1 and CDR2 are MNHEY and SVGEGT. The CDR3 here is CASSYEGMGNNEQFF. The CDR3 nucleotides read TGTGCCAGCAGTTATGAGGGGATGGGGAACAATGAGCAGTTCTTC.

The chain uses TRBV4-1 and TRBJ1-1; 9 bases agree with TRBD1. The CDR3 is 20 residues long. With V trimmed by 0 bases and J by 0 bases, 14 bases remained unmatched. The germline CDR1 and CDR2 sequences are MGHRA and YSYEKL. For the CDR3, the DNA is TGCGCCAGCAGCCAAGATTACAGGGGGCGAATCAGACGCATGAACACTGAAGCTTTCTTT. It is translated as CASSQDYRGRIRRMNTEAFF.

The chain uses TRBV28 and TRBJ2-7; TRBD1 matches at 10 bases. This CDR3 is built from 15 residues. V was clipped by 3 bases and J by 4 bases; unmatched bases: 6. Germline CDR1 is MDHEN and CDR2 is SYDVKM. CDR3 bases: TGTGCCAGCAGTTTGAGCGGGACAGGGGATTACGAGCAGTACTTC. Amino acid sequence: CASSLSGTGDYEQYF.

This clonotype was observed at least ten times. The V gene is TRBV6-9, the J gene TRBJ2-7; unclear D gene. This CDR3 is 15 amino acids long. Trimming pared 3 bases from V and 3 bases from J, leaving 15 bases between. CDR1 MNHGY and CDR2 SVAAGI come from the germline V gene. CDR3 nucleotides: TGTGCCAGCAGTTACTCTGAGGAGTTGATCTACGAGCAGTACTTC. Encoded protein: CASSYSEELIYEQYF.

In its sample, this clonotype was seen a few times. This chain joins TRBV5-6 and TRBJ2-5; 8 nucleotides agree with TRBD2. The CDR3 consists of 13 residues. V lost 4 bases and J lost 6; bases outside the gene matches: 5. The germline V gene has CDR1 SGHDT and CDR2 YYEEEE. The CDR3 here is CASSVGLEKTQYF. CDR3 coding DNA: TGTGCCAGCAGCGTGGGACTAGAAAAGACCCAGTACTTC.

This clonotype occurred a few times. This chain joins TRBV28 and TRBJ1-3, with D hard to call. The germline V gene encodes CDR1 MDHEN and CDR2 SYDVKM. CDR3 length: 14 residues. The V and J ends lost 6 bases and 0 bases respectively, with 9 bases between them. In DNA form, the CDR3 reads TGTGCCAGCAGACGGCACCTCTCTGGAAACACCATATATTTT. This gives the protein CASRRHLSGNTIYF.

This clonotype was detected many times. V is TRBV25-1 and J is TRBJ2-7; no definite D call. The V gene lost 4 bases and the J gene lost 3 bases, with 13 bases spanning the gap. The CDR3 consists of 14 residues. Per the germline V gene, CDR1 is MGHDK and CDR2 is SYGVNS. The CDR3 region is CASSGSLVSYEQYF. For the CDR3, the DNA is TGTGCCAGCAGTGGGTCCCTGGTAAGCTACGAGCAGTACTTC.